The present TCR beta chain was sequenced within a study of CD8 T cells in Susac syndrome. Whole-study results and caveats: The authors acknowledged that their TCR sequencing and HLA analysis involved a relatively small number of individuals.

Germline V gene data show CDR1 as MNHEY and CDR2 as SMNVEV (reference sequence). The CDR3 spans 14 residues. Between the trimmed V and J ends, which lost 5 bases and 4 bases, there was a span of 14 bases. On this clonotype: Its antigen remains unidentified.

cDNA came from about 0.5 to 1 ug RNA primed by random hexamers. TCRdb redid the calling of the immunoSEQ multiplex PCR reads with MiXCR, one entry per CDR3 protein. There are 150,000 or so distinct CDR3 sequences in the sample; approximately 95% occur only once, and more than 0.11% lies in the top ten. While CD8+ and CD4+ T cells were isolated negatively, TEMRA cells were enriched by FACS. The receptor was derived from a human donor with Susac syndrome. Material: CD4+ T cells from PBMCs. The V call is TRBV27, the J call TRBJ1-1; D remains ambiguous. CDR3 bases: TGTGCCAGCAGTCTGGGTTATATGCCCACTGAAGCTTTCTTT. Its translation is CASSLGYMPTEAFF.